The 29 T cell receptor beta chains presented below share a single source sample, sequenced in a study of Ad26.COV2.S vaccination and SARS-CoV-2 variants. Sequencing was performed with immunoSEQ multiplex PCR; in TCRdb, only in-frame clones are kept and a portion is missing. Of 300,000 to 350,000 clones in the sample, roughly 90% were seen once. Specified treatment: some 20 received Ad26.COV2.S at low or high dose, single or two shots; about five received placebo; per-sample allocation not given. After the first vaccine or placebo injection, samples were drawn on day 63. The sequences come from peripheral blood, collected in a trial of Ad26.COV2.S vaccine versus placebo. The source of these receptors is a person aged 18-65 years who received the Ad26.COV2.S COVID-19 vaccine or a placebo.

The genes are TRBV19 and TRBJ2-2; TRBD2 matches at 8 bases. The germline gives CDR1 LNHDA, CDR2 SQIVND (reference sequence). Trimming at V came to 6 bases and at J to 7 bases, leaving 7 bases not matched to a gene. The CDR3 is 14 residues long. The CDR3 bases are TGTGCCAGTAGGAACGGGGGGGCCAACGGGGAGCTGTTTTTT. This encodes CASRNGGANGELFF.

The J gene is TRBJ2-2, the V gene TRBV7-3, with TRBD2 matching over 9 bases. There are 16 residues in the CDR3. In germline, CDR1 is SGHTA, CDR2 FQGTGA. With V trimmed by 6 bases and J by 1 base, 6 bases remained unmatched. CDR3 loop: CASRKDSGRNTGELFF. The CDR3 DNA is TGTGCCAGCAGAAAGGATAGCGGGAGGAACACCGGGGAGCTGTTTTTT.

The chain combines TRBV19 with TRBJ2-2, with unresolved D. The CDR3 is 15 residues long. Trimming shortened V by 1 base and J by 0 bases, and 6 bases separated the two germline ends. Germline CDR1 reads LNHDA; CDR2 reads SQIVND (reference sequence). The CDR3 DNA is TGTGCCAGTAGTATAGTCAGAACGAACACCGGGGAGCTGTTTTTT. This sequence encodes CASSIVRTNTGELFF. The full variable domain, completed using reference TRBV19 and TRBJ2-2, is DGGITQSPKYLFRKEGQNVTLSCEQNLNHDAMYWYRQDPGQGLRLIYYSQIVNDFQKGDIAEGYSVSREKKESFPLTVTSAQKNPTAFYLCASSIVRTNTGELFFGEGSRLTVL.

V gene TRBV3-1 (or the pseudogene TRBV3-2) combines with J gene TRBJ2-2; TRBD1 is a possible D gene (5 bases). The length of the CDR3 is 16 residues. Trimming removed 6 bases at V and 1 base at J, with 15 bases between. Germline CDR1 reads LGHDT; CDR2 reads YNNKEL (reference sequence). DNA for the CDR3: TGTGCCAGCAGGTCCGGTCCAGGGTTGAACACCGGGGAGCTGTTTTTT. Its translation: CASRSGPGLNTGELFF.

J is TRBJ1-2 and V is TRBV9, with D unclear. Germline lookup yields CDR1 SGDLS and CDR2 YYNGEE. V gave up 1 base and J gave up 7 bases, with 11 bases separating them. The CDR3 runs to 13 residues. The CDR3 loop is CASSVSLEGGYTF. DNA for the CDR3: TGTGCCAGCAGCGTATCCCTCGAGGGTGGCTACACCTTC.

The chain recombines TRBV6-6 with TRBJ1-6; D gene ambiguous. Trimming took off 3 bases at V and 6 bases at J, with 15 bases between the two ends. Germline assignment: CDR1 MNHNY and CDR2 SVGAGI (reference sequence). This CDR3 has 16 residues. The CDR3 here is CASSYQEGQFNSPLHF. The CDR3 nucleotides read TGTGCCAGCAGTTATCAGGAGGGCCAGTTTAATTCACCCCTCCACTTT.

This clone occurred once. The CDR3 nucleotides read TGTGCCAGCAGCTTCTCCGGGACAGGAAGAGGCTACACCTTC. Its protein is CASSFSGTGRGYTF. This sequence joins TRBV5-6 and TRBJ1-2; 8 bases fit TRBD1. V dropped 2 bases and J dropped 8; count of bases not matched to a gene: 8. The CDR3 has 14 residues. Germline assignment: CDR1 SGHDT and CDR2 YYEEEE.

The rearrangement links TRBV3-1 (or the pseudogene TRBV3-2) to TRBJ1-3; D may be TRBD1 (5 bases). The CDR3 is 12 residues long. Trimming shortened V by 4 bases and J by 6 bases, and 7 bases separated the two germline ends. Germline CDR1 reads LGHDT; CDR2 reads YNNKEL (reference sequence). This CDR3 is CASSPRENTIYF. As DNA, the CDR3 is TGTGCCAGCAGCCCCAGGGAAAACACCATATATTTT.

As concerns this clone: One end of the junction varies from germline; a read error may be responsible. The V and J genes are TRBV28 and TRBJ1-5; D remains ambiguous. Germline assignment: CDR1 MDHEN and CDR2 SYDVKM. CDR3 length: 14 residues. CDR3 residues: CASSFQQFYQPQHF. Here the CDR3 DNA reads TGTGCCAGCAGTTTCCAACAGTTTTATCAGCCTCAGCATTTT.

The chain links TRBV6-5 to TRBJ2-7; D may match TRBD1 or TRBD2 (5 bases each). Germline V lookup: CDR1 MNHEY, CDR2 SVGAGI. This CDR3 is built from 14 residues. The V and J ends lost 9 bases and 5 bases respectively, with 20 bases between them. The CDR3 region has the DNA TGTGCCAGTTCGGGACCCCTACCCTCGGACGAGCAGTACTTC. It translates to CASSGPLPSDEQYF.

This chain uses TRBV5-1 with TRBJ2-5; the D call may be TRBD1 or TRBD2 (5 bases each). From germline, CDR1 is SGHRS and CDR2 YFSETQ. This CDR3 is 15 amino acids long. Between the trimmed V and J ends, which lost 7 bases and 0 bases, there was a span of 16 bases. CDR3: CASLPGTMYQETQYF. As DNA, the CDR3 is TGCGCCAGCTTGCCCGGGACGATGTACCAAGAGACCCAGTACTTC.

The chain carries TRBV10-2 and TRBJ2-2; possible D gene TRBD2, 6 bases. V was pared by 5 bases and J by 6 bases, with 16 bases between. The CDR3 is 15 amino acids. Per the germline V gene, CDR1 is WSHSY and CDR2 is SAAADI. CDR3 protein: CASSPGLPSPGELFF. In nucleotides, the CDR3 is TGCGCCAGCAGTCCGGGACTCCCTTCCCCCGGGGAGCTGTTTTTT.

This chain connects TRBV4-1 to TRBJ2-4, with D maybe TRBD1 (5 bases). This CDR3 is 16 amino acids long. Trimming cost V 0 bases and J 1 base, with 10 bases left between them. Germline values: CDR1 MGHRA, CDR2 YSYEKL. The CDR3 here is CASSQDLGVAKNIQYF. CDR3 nucleotides: TGCGCCAGCAGCCAAGATTTAGGGGTGGCCAAAAACATTCAGTACTTC.

V and J are TRBV18 and TRBJ2-7; D gene ambiguous. V lost 6 bases to trimming and J lost 2 bases, with 11 bases between them. Germline V gene sequence: CDR1 KGHSH, CDR2 LQKENI. This CDR3 has 13 amino acids. The CDR3 reads CASSSMSPYEQYF. The CDR3 DNA is TGTGCCAGCTCGTCCATGAGTCCCTACGAGCAGTACTTC.

The J gene is TRBJ2-7, the V gene TRBV14; TRBD2 matches at 10 bases. The CDR3 extends over 14 amino acids. After removal of 9 bases from V and 1 base from J, the junction contained 6 bases not matched to a gene. Germline V gene lookup returns CDR1 SGHDN and CDR2 FVKESK. The CDR3 DNA reads as TGTGCCAGTCGGACTAGCGGAGGTTCCTACGAGCAGTACTTC. Its translation: CASRTSGGSYEQYF. Drawing the rest from reference TRBV14 and TRBJ2-7, the complete variable domain is EAGVTQFPSHSVIEKGQTVTLRCDPISGHDNLYWYRRVMGKEIKFLLHFVKESKQDESGMPNNRFLAERTGGTYSTLKVQPAELEDSGVYFCASRTSGGSYEQYFGPGTRLTVT.

This chain links TRBV24-1 with TRBJ2-2, with D perhaps TRBD1 (6 bases). From germline, CDR1 is KGHDR and CDR2 SFDVKD. The CDR3 is made up of 16 amino acids. V was cut by 3 bases and J by 2 bases, with 12 bases left in between. The chain's CDR3 is CATSDADRFNTGELFF. CDR3 nucleotide sequence: TGTGCCACCAGTGATGCCGACAGGTTTAACACCGGGGAGCTGTTTTTT.

A single count supports this clone. The chain joins TRBV18 to TRBJ1-5; D remains unclear. V lost 3 bases and J lost 5, with 17 bases in between. Germline CDR1 reads KGHSH; CDR2 reads LQKENI. The CDR3 length is 16 residues. CDR3 region: CASSPWADDYDQPQHF. CDR3 sequence (DNA): TGTGCCAGCTCACCCTGGGCCGACGACTACGATCAGCCCCAGCATTTT.

This sequence joins TRBV10-3 and TRBJ1-2, with D possibly TRBD1 on 5 matching bases. Trimming pared 3 bases from V and 1 base from J, leaving 6 bases between. Germline CDR1 and CDR2: ENHRY and SYGVKD. There are 13 residues in the CDR3. CDR3 DNA: TGTGCCATCAGTGACGACAGTAACTATGGCTACACCTTC. Protein product: CAISDDSNYGYTF.

The genes are TRBV27 and TRBJ1-3; D gene uncertain. The CDR3 is 16 amino acids. The ends were cut back, 0 bases at V and 4 bases at J, with 13 bases in the middle. Germline CDR1 is MNHEY and CDR2 is SMNVEV (reference sequence). The CDR3 loop is CASSLSGPASGNTIYF. As DNA, the CDR3 is TGTGCCAGCAGTTTATCGGGTCCGGCATCGGGAAACACCATATATTTT.

In this sample, this clone turned up a few times. This chain links TRBV19 with TRBJ2-2; the match to TRBD2 covers 7 bases. The V gene's germline CDR1 is LNHDA and CDR2 SQIVND (reference sequence). This CDR3 has 16 residues. J lost 0 bases, V lost 10 bases, and 11 bases had no gene match. CDR3 protein: CATLGRPFANTGELFF. CDR3 bases: TGTGCCACCCTCGGGAGGCCCTTTGCGAACACCGGGGAGCTGTTTTTT.

The rearrangement joins TRBV30 to TRBJ2-1, with D hard to call. The germline V gene encodes CDR1 GTSNPN and CDR2 SVGIG (reference sequence). There are 11 residues in the CDR3. V was pared by 4 bases and J by 7 bases, with 8 bases between. This CDR3 is CAWTYRNEQFF. The DNA of the CDR3 is TGTGCCTGGACCTACCGGAATGAGCAGTTCTTC.

Comment on this clone: This sample also contains other DNA sequences that code for the same CDR3. The V and J genes are TRBV9 and TRBJ1-1; D uncertain. Germline CDR1 and CDR2: SGDLS and YYNGEE. V was shortened by 0 bases and J by 0 bases, with 3 bases between the two germline ends. The CDR3 consists of 13 residues. In DNA form, the CDR3 reads TGTGCCAGCAGCGTAGTAGTGAACACTGAAGCTTTCTTT. It translates to CASSVVVNTEAFF.

This clone has just one count. The identical CDR3 is also encoded by other nucleotide sequences in the sample. J is TRBJ1-2 and V is TRBV28; the D gene is possibly TRBD1 (5 bases). Germline values: CDR1 MDHEN, CDR2 SYDVKM. The length of the CDR3 is 12 residues. Trimming pared 2 bases from V and 8 bases from J, leaving 9 bases between. The CDR3: CASSLGAGGYTF. The DNA for the CDR3 is TGTGCCAGCAGTTTAGGGGCGGGCGGCTACACCTTC.

The rearrangement joins TRBV20-1 to TRBJ1-4; 8 nucleotides align to TRBD1. CDR3 length: 18 residues. Trimming cost V 3 bases and J 5 bases; bases outside gene matches: 17. In germline, CDR1 is DFQATT, CDR2 SNEGSKA (reference sequence). CDR3 amino acids: CSASPLRQGFGRNEKLFF. The DNA for the CDR3 is TGCAGTGCTAGTCCGCTCCGACAGGGGTTCGGGAGAAATGAAAAACTGTTTTTT.

The chain uses TRBV7-3 and TRBJ2-2, with no clear D. CDR3 length: 13 amino acids. V was pared by 1 base and J by 6 bases, with 6 bases between. CDR1 and CDR2 (germline): SGHTA, FQGTGA. The chain's CDR3 is CASSLRRSGELFF. The CDR3, as DNA: TGTGCCAGCAGCTTAAGGCGGTCCGGGGAGCTGTTTTTT.

The CDR3 bases are TGCAGCGTTGGCCAAACAGGGGCCGAAGCTTTCTTT. This encodes CSVGQTGAEAFF. The chain joins TRBV29-1 to TRBJ1-1; TRBD1 agrees at 7 bases. The CDR3 is 12 residues long. In germline, CDR1 is SQVTM, CDR2 ANQGSEA. V lost 4 bases, J lost 8 bases, and 7 bases stayed unmatched.

The chain employs TRBV2 and TRBJ2-1; 8 bases fit TRBD2. Germline CDR1 SNHLY, CDR2 FYNNEI. CDR3 length: 17 residues. V lost 9 bases, J lost 0 bases, and 13 bases stayed unmatched. The CDR3 coding sequence is TGTGCCAGTGAGGGCCTAGCGGGCCGTTTCTCCTACAATGAGCAGTTCTTC. Its translation: CASEGLAGRFSYNEQFF.

The J gene is TRBJ2-7, the V gene TRBV7-2; 7 bases are a match to TRBD2. The CDR3 extends over 15 amino acids. The ends lost 2 bases at V and 2 bases at J; junction bases unmatched: 6. Germline CDR1 is SGHTA and CDR2 is FQGNSA. CDR3 protein: CASSLKPSGTYEQYF. The CDR3 DNA sequence: TGTGCCAGCAGCTTAAAGCCTAGCGGAACCTACGAGCAGTACTTC. The whole variable domain, remainder taken from reference TRBV7-2 and TRBJ2-7, is GAGVSQSPSNKVTEKGKDVELRCDPISGHTALYWYRQSLGQGLEFLIYFQGNSAPDKSGLPSDRFSAERTGGSVSTLTIQRTQQEDSAVYLCASSLKPSGTYEQYFGPGTRLTVT.

The CDR3 coding sequence is TGTGCCACCAGCAGAGATGTAGCGGGGAGTTCCTACGAGCAGTACTTC. Translated: CATSRDVAGSSYEQYF. J is TRBJ2-7 and V is TRBV15, with TRBD2 matching over 8 bases. V trimming: 0 bases; J trimming: 1 base; junction bases outside the gene matches: 5. The CDR3 runs to 16 residues. Per the germline V gene, CDR1 is LNHNV and CDR2 is YYDKDF (reference sequence).